These T cell receptor beta chains were read from a single sample in a study of blood T cell repertoires in COVID-19. Assay: immunoSEQ multiplex PCR; the TCRdb copy retains only in-frame clones and omits some. This table holds about 120,000 clones, approximately 84% found once. Specimen: peripheral blood. The origin of the receptors is a man in his 70s with active or convalescent COVID-19. Both conserved end residues are part of each CDR3. The order of the fields is D gene, clone size, V gene, J gene, CDR3 DNA, CDR3 protein. The D gene is left open where the match is weak. Expanded clones get a size class; other rows say once, few or many, or leave the size out.

-	-	TRBV27	TRBJ2-3	TGTGCCAGCAGTTCGCGCTATAAACAAGACAGCAGCCCTAGCACAGATACGCAGTATTTT	CASSSRYKQDSSPSTDTQYF
TRBD1	few	TRBV27	TRBJ1-2	TGTGCCAGCAGTTCTACAGGGGGCCGAGGCTATGGCTACACCTTC	CASSSTGGRGYGYTF
-	-	TRBV4-3	TRBJ1-1	TGCGCCAGCAGTAAGTCGGTTGATACTGAAGCTTTCTTT	CASSKSVDTEAFF
TRBD1	-	TRBV29-1	TRBJ1-1	TGCAGCGCAGGGACAGACATGAACACTGAAGCTTTCTTT	CSAGTDMNTEAFF
TRBD1	-	TRBV18	TRBJ2-7	TGTGCCAGCTCACCGGGACAGGGCCATAGCGAGCAGTACTTC	CASSPGQGHSEQYF
-	-	TRBV28	TRBJ2-7	TGTGCCAGCAGTTTATCTATTACAGGTCAGAGCTACGAGCAGTACTTC	CASSLSITGQSYEQYF
-	-	TRBV11-2	TRBJ2-3	TGTGCCAGCAGCCAGGGGGGCGGCACAGATACGCAGTATTTT	CASSQGGGTDTQYF
TRBD1	-	TRBV15	TRBJ1-6	TGTGCCACCAGCGCTGGTTCAGGGGGCGCATCACCCCTCCACTTT	CATSAGSGGASPLHF
TRBD1	-	TRBV19	TRBJ2-1	TGTGCCAGTAGTAGACAGGGTTATAGTGAGCAGTTCTTC	CASSRQGYSEQFF
-	-	TRBV7-8	TRBJ2-7	TGTGCCAGCAGCTTAGTCGGGAGCTCCTACGAGCAGTACTTC	CASSLVGSSYEQYF
-	-	TRBV13	TRBJ2-2	TGTGCCAGCAGCTTAGAGAACAGCCGAACCGGGGAGCTGTTTTTT	CASSLENSRTGELFF
TRBD1	few	TRBV10-2	TRBJ1-1	TGCGCCAGCAGTGAACGAGGACAGGGAATTTACGAAGCTTTCTTT	CASSERGQGIYEAFF
-	-	TRBV5-4	TRBJ2-1	TGTGCCAGCAGCTTGGTAGGGGGGGCCGGAAATGAGCAGTTCTTC	CASSLVGGAGNEQFF
-	-	TRBV3-1/TRBV3-2	TRBJ2-1	TGTGCCAGCAGCCGGGCAGAAGACCCGTACAATGAGCAGTTCTTC	CASSRAEDPYNEQFF
-	-	TRBV28	TRBJ2-7	TGTGCCAGCAGTTTAACCCAGGTCTCCTACGAGCAGTACTTC	CASSLTQVSYEQYF
TRBD2	-	TRBV3-1/TRBV3-2	TRBJ2-5	TGTGCCAGCAGCCAAGAAGGGACTAGACAAGAGACCCAGTACTTC	CASSQEGTRQETQYF
TRBD1	-	TRBV13	TRBJ2-7	TGTGCCAGCCGCCGACAGGGGGCGGCGCAGTACTTC	CASRRQGAAQYF
TRBD2	medium-sized	TRBV4-1	TRBJ2-7	TGCGCCAGCAGCCAAGCTGGGGGCGGGGGGACCCCCTACGAGCAGTACTTC	CASSQAGGGGTPYEQYF
-	once	TRBV7-6	TRBJ1-2	TGTGCCAGCAGCCCACAACAGGATGGTAACTATGGCTACACCTTC	CASSPQQDGNYGYTF
-	-	TRBV19	TRBJ1-1	TGTGCCAGTCTGCGGTGGTCGGACACTGAAGCTTTCTTT	CASLRWSDTEAFF
TRBD2	-	TRBV7-6	TRBJ2-1	TGTGCCAGCAGCTTCCGACTAGCGGGAGGGCCGGTTAATGAGCAGTTCTTC	CASSFRLAGGPVNEQFF
-	-	TRBV11-3	TRBJ2-5	TGTGCCAGCAGCTTAGCGGGAGTAACAGAGACCCAGTACTTC	CASSLAGVTETQYF
-	-	TRBV7-6	TRBJ2-7	TGTGCCAGCAGCTTCGGATCGGGTCCCTTCTACGAGCAGTACTTC	CASSFGSGPFYEQYF
-	-	TRBV30	TRBJ1-2	TGTGCCTGGAGTGTACTCAGGGATGGCTACACCTTC	CAWSVLRDGYTF
TRBD1	-	TRBV2	TRBJ2-3	TGTGCCAGCAGCCTACGGGACAGCTCTAGCACAGATACGCAGTATTTT	CASSLRDSSSTDTQYF
-	-	TRBV6-5	TRBJ1-4	TGTGCCAGCAGAAGGGCGACAGTCGAAAAACTGTTTTTT	CASRRATVEKLFF
TRBD1	few	TRBV9	TRBJ1-2	TGTGCCAGCAGCGGTGGACAGGGGACTCATGGCTACACCTTC	CASSGGQGTHGYTF
TRBD2	-	TRBV5-4	TRBJ2-2	TGTGCCAGCAGCCCAGCTAGCGGGAGCACCGGGGAGCTGTTTTTT	CASSPASGSTGELFF
-	once	TRBV19	TRBJ1-4	TGTGCCAGTAGGATAGGAAGACTTGAAAAACTGTTTTTT	CASRIGRLEKLFF
-	-	TRBV24-1	TRBJ2-2	TGTGCCACCCGCCGGGGTTACACCGGGGAGCTGTTTTTT	CATRRGYTGELFF